The TCR beta chain under discussion was sequenced for a study of PD-1 blockade in classical Hodgkin lymphoma. General study findings and limits: Relapsed/refractory patients reportedly had the lowest baseline TCR diversity, below newly diagnosed patients, who were below healthy donors.

A note on this clone: Its target is unknown.

There are 17 residues in the CDR3. Germline-derived CDR1 and CDR2 are MGHRA and YSYEKL. V was clipped by 0 bases and J by 4 bases; unmatched bases: 8. Exposure to brentuximab vedotin varied, and each patient had relapsed following autologous stem cell transplantation. Clones were read by immunoSEQ multiplex PCR, and TCRdb kept only the in-frame ones, dropping some. This table has about 58,000 clones, approximately 89% appearing once. The clonotype was recovered from a human donor with classical Hodgkin lymphoma. The sequencing used peripheral blood mononuclear cells (PBMCs), collected before the second cycle of nivolumab. The V gene is TRBV4-1, the J gene TRBJ2-3, with 9 bases matching TRBD2. As DNA, the CDR3 is TGCGCCAGCAGCCAAGATCAGGCGGGGGGGCCCTCAGATACGCAGTATTTT. It encodes CASSQDQAGGPSDTQYF.